This entry lists 29 T cell receptor beta chains sequenced from one sample in a study of spatial heterogeneity in lung cancer (dated by TCRdb to about 2019). Libraries were made using 5' RACE. Sequencer: NextSeq 500. TCRdb took the public reads, trimmed them with fastp at Q25, ran MiXCR for clone calling and kept in-frame beta chains. Entries that share a CDR3 protein sequence are merged under the most common genes and DNA. The sample records about 45,000 distinct CDR3 sequences, 12% of which are singletons. About 40% of the sample comes from the top ten. The time point label corresponds to: sample taken at primary tumor resection. For TCR sequencing, whole RNA was extracted from tumor and nontumor lung tissue, or from cryopreserved PBMC samples, and no cell sorting was done. This material consisted of PBMCs, taken at surgery. These receptors came from a female donor with early-stage non-small cell lung cancer.

CDR3 sequence: CASRESGVLETQYF. The CDR3 coding sequence is TGTGCCAGCAGAGAATCGGGGGTGTTGGAGACCCAGTACTTC. V and J are TRBV12-3 or TRBV12-4 and TRBJ2-5; D is perhaps TRBD2 (6 bases). With 6 bases removed from V and 5 bases from J, the gap between germline ends came to 16 bases. The CDR3 covers 14 residues.

The sample holds many counts of this clonotype. The chain combines TRBV10-3 with TRBJ2-5; D is unresolved. Germline V CDR1 and CDR2: ENHRY, SYGVKD. V lost 0 bases and J lost 5, with 10 bases in between. CDR3 length equals 14 residues. CDR3 nucleotide sequence: TGTGCCATCAGTGAGTCGCCATCCCGGGAGACCCAGTACTTC. This codes for CAISESPSRETQYF.

This clonotype was seen a handful of times. V gene TRBV6-6 combines with J gene TRBJ2-2; 8 nucleotides agree with TRBD2. Trimming took 7 bases from V and 2 from J; bases not matched to a gene: 12. The CDR3 sequence is 17 residues long. The germline V gene encodes CDR1 MNHNY and CDR2 SVGAGI (reference sequence). CDR3 amino acids: CASIPRGAGGNTGELFF. As DNA, the CDR3 is TGTGCCAGCATCCCGAGGGGGGCGGGGGGAAACACCGGGGAGCTGTTTTTT.

This clonotype has only a few counts. J is TRBJ2-7 and V is TRBV6-1; D possibly corresponds to TRBD1 (6 bases). The CDR3 is 11 residues long. The germline V and J ends were trimmed by 5 bases and 5 bases, with 7 bases remaining between them. CDR1 and CDR2 from the germline V gene are MNHNS and SASEGT. The CDR3 reads CASSYRDEQYF. The CDR3 bases are TGTGCCAGCAGTTACAGGGACGAGCAGTACTTC.

The rearrangement uses TRBV29-1 and TRBJ1-1, with 7 nucleotides matching TRBD1. J gave up 0 bases and V 5 bases, and 3 bases lay outside the gene matches. The germline gives CDR1 SQVTM, CDR2 ANQGSEA. This CDR3 region has 13 residues. The CDR3 loop reads CSVIRGLNTEAFF. The CDR3 nucleotides read TGCAGCGTTATCAGGGGGTTGAACACTGAAGCTTTCTTT.

Ten or more counts support this clonotype. The chain carries TRBV29-1 and TRBJ1-2, with D unclear. Germline assignment: CDR1 SQVTM and CDR2 ANQGSEA. The CDR3 totals 12 residues. The V end was cut by 0 bases, the J end by 8 bases, with 10 bases between. In DNA form, the CDR3 reads TGCAGCGTTGAAGAAGGGCCCGCCGGCTACACCTTC. Amino acids: CSVEEGPAGYTF.

The chain joins TRBV2 to TRBJ1-6; 9 bases agree with TRBD1. Trimming removed 8 bases from V and 9 bases from J; junction bases left unmatched: 5. From germline, CDR1 is SNHLY and CDR2 FYNNEI. This CDR3 contains 13 residues. The CDR3: CASRTGASSPLHF. CDR3 DNA sequence: TGTGCCAGCCGGACAGGGGCGAGTTCACCCCTCCACTTT.

The chain combines TRBV5-6 with TRBJ2-1; 9 bases are a match to TRBD1. CDR3 length equals 15 residues. Losses at the gene ends were 4 bases for V and 6 bases for J; bases not matched to a gene: 8. Germline V gene lookup returns CDR1 SGHDT and CDR2 YYEEEE. This CDR3 is CASSPDGTGSNEQFF. CDR3 sequence (DNA): TGTGCCAGCAGCCCGGACGGGACAGGGTCCAATGAGCAGTTCTTC.

This clonotype was counted a few times. The V gene is TRBV5-1, the J gene TRBJ1-1, with D possibly being TRBD1 (6 bases). Germline V gene lookup returns CDR1 SGHRS and CDR2 YFSETQ. The CDR3 is 18 amino acids. Trimming cost V 4 bases and J 4 bases, with 26 bases left between them. In nucleotides, the CDR3 is TGCGCCAGCAGCCCGGCGGTGACAGGACGGCGGAAAGCCACTGAAGCTTTCTTT. Its translation: CASSPAVTGRRKATEAFF.

This clonotype was observed a handful of times. J is TRBJ2-7 and V is TRBV27; D is uncertain. The CDR3 is made up of 13 amino acids. Deletions cut 2 bases from V and 0 bases from J, with 5 bases between. Germline loops: CDR1 MNHEY, CDR2 SMNVEV (reference sequence). The CDR3 protein is CASSLNPSYEQYF. The CDR3 DNA sequence: TGTGCCAGCAGTTTAAACCCCTCCTACGAGCAGTACTTC.

In its sample, this clonotype was seen a few times. The V gene is TRBV29-1, the J gene TRBJ2-2; 8 nucleotides align to TRBD1. The CDR3 runs 14 residues. CDR1 and CDR2 (germline): SQVTM, ANQGSEA. V trimming: 6 bases; J trimming: 1 base; junction bases outside the gene matches: 4. CDR3 in amino acids: CSVSGQGNTGELFF. The CDR3 nucleotides are TGCAGCGTGTCTGGACAGGGGAACACCGGGGAGCTGTTTTTT.

The chain couples TRBV6-5 to TRBJ1-5, with 7 bases lining up with TRBD1. The CDR3 totals 15 residues. Per germline, CDR1 MNHEY and CDR2 SVGAGI. The V gene end was trimmed by 5 bases and the J gene end by 5 bases; junction bases not matched to a gene: 9. The CDR3 is CASSRQGTGYQPQHF. Written as DNA, the CDR3 is TGTGCCAGCAGTCGACAGGGTACCGGATATCAGCCCCAGCATTTT.

This clonotype has more than one count but fewer than ten. The rearrangement uses TRBV5-1 and TRBJ2-3; 8 bases match TRBD1. The CDR3 consists of 17 residues. V lost 0 bases to trimming and J lost 2 bases; unmatched junction nucleotides: 8. Germline-derived CDR1 and CDR2 are SGHRS and YFSETQ. CDR3 DNA sequence: TGCGCCAGCAGCTTGGCCGGCCAGGGGGCGCTCACAGATACGCAGTATTTT. Translation gives CASSLAGQGALTDTQYF.

This clonotype was observed many times. The rearrangement joins TRBV25-1 to TRBJ1-2; D unclear. Germline V gene lookup returns CDR1 MGHDK and CDR2 SYGVNS. Trimming stripped 4 bases from V and 6 bases from J, with 9 bases between. The length of the CDR3 is 12 residues. CDR3 sequence: CASSGLHNGYTF. DNA for the CDR3: TGTGCCAGCAGTGGTTTACATAATGGCTACACCTTC.

The CDR3 region is CASSDGASEAFF. The CDR3 region has the DNA TGTGCCAGCAGCGATGGAGCTTCAGAAGCTTTCTTT. This chain uses TRBV9 with TRBJ1-1; D is unresolved. Germline CDR1 SGDLS, CDR2 YYNGEE. V lost 3 bases and J lost 8, with 11 bases in between. This CDR3 region has 12 residues. Based on the CDR3 plus reference TRBV9 and TRBJ1-1, the full variable domain is DSGVTQTPKHLITATGQRVTLRCSPRSGDLSVYWYQQSLDQGLQFLIQYYNGEERAKGNILERFSAQQFPDLHSELNLSSLELGDSALYFCASSDGASEAFFGQGTRLTVV.

The sample holds many counts of this clonotype. The chain couples TRBV18 to TRBJ2-3; D is ambiguous. The CDR3 is 15 amino acids. In germline, CDR1 is KGHSH, CDR2 LQKENI. V lost 1 base to trimming and J lost 2 bases, with 10 bases between them. The CDR3 region is CASSPRGSTTDTQYF. DNA of the CDR3: TGTGCCAGCTCACCACGCGGCTCAACCACAGATACGCAGTATTTT.

This clonotype appeared a few times. The V call is TRBV3-1, the J call TRBJ2-7, with 8 bases identical to TRBD1. J gave up 1 base and V 4 bases, and 6 bases lay outside the gene matches. This CDR3 comprises 15 residues. Germline CDR1 is LGHDT and CDR2 is YNNKEL (reference sequence). CDR3 sequence (DNA): TGTGCCAGCAGCCGCCGGACAGGGCCATCCTACGAGCAGTACTTC. Its translation is CASSRRTGPSYEQYF.

This clonotype was seen only a few times. One end of the junction is discordant with germline, which a read error may explain. The chain combines TRBV15 with TRBJ1-4; D call uncertain. Looked up from germline, CDR1 is LNHNV and CDR2 is YYDKDF (reference sequence). CDR3 length: 13 residues. For the CDR3, the DNA is TGTGCCACCAGCAGAAAGGCTGGTGGCGCATCCCATTTT. It codes for CATSRKAGGASHF.

The sample holds a few counts of this clonotype. The chain employs TRBV16 and TRBJ1-2, with a weak D call TRBD1 (6 bases). V lost 4 bases and J 8 bases, leaving 14 bases between the germline ends. Germline V gene sequence: CDR1 KGHSY, CDR2 FQNENV. This CDR3 is 13 amino acids long. CDR3 sequence (DNA): TGTGCCAGCAGCCCTACAACAGGGCAGGGCTACACCTTC. It codes for CASSPTTGQGYTF.

The chain links TRBV6-6 to TRBJ1-6; D is uncertain. CDR3 length: 16 amino acids. In germline, CDR1 is MNHNY, CDR2 SVGAGI (reference sequence). With 3 bases removed from V and 0 bases from J, the gap between germline ends came to 9 bases. The CDR3 region is CASSYWASSYNSPLHF. Written as DNA, the CDR3 is TGTGCCAGCAGTTATTGGGCGAGCTCCTATAATTCACCCCTCCACTTT.

The V gene is TRBV5-1, the J gene TRBJ2-7, with a possible D match to TRBD2 (5 bases). V was pared by 3 bases and J by 7 bases, with 14 bases between. The CDR3 runs to 13 residues. Germline V gene lookup returns CDR1 SGHRS and CDR2 YFSETQ. The CDR3 sequence: CASSSGLLVEQYF. The CDR3 DNA is TGCGCCAGCAGCTCTGGACTCCTAGTTGAGCAGTACTTC.

CDR3 residues: CASSAGSGNTIYF. Written as DNA, the CDR3 is TGTGCCAGCAGTGCGGGCTCTGGAAACACCATATATTTT. The chain carries TRBV6-1 and TRBJ1-3; D gene unclear. V was cut by 4 bases and J by 0 bases, with 4 bases left in between. Germline CDR1 reads MNHNS; CDR2 reads SASEGT. The CDR3 has 13 residues.

The V and J genes are TRBV12-3 or TRBV12-4 and TRBJ2-2; TRBD2 might be the D (5 bases). The CDR3 has 15 residues. The ends were cut back, 6 bases at V and 5 bases at J, with 16 bases in the middle. CDR3 residues: CASSRDLLRTGELFF. The CDR3 coding sequence is TGTGCCAGCAGCCGGGATCTCTTAAGGACCGGGGAGCTGTTTTTT.

This clonotype was picked up a small number of times. The chain is built from TRBV3-1 and TRBJ1-4; tentatively, D is TRBD1 (6 bases). V dropped 4 bases and J dropped 5 bases, with 14 bases sitting between them. The CDR3 spans 15 residues. CDR1 is LGHDT and CDR2 is YNNKEL in the germline V gene (reference sequence). This CDR3 is CASSPTGRGNEKLFF. CDR3 coding DNA: TGTGCCAGCAGCCCAACGGGGAGGGGGAATGAAAAACTGTTTTTT.

This clonotype was detected a few times. V and J are TRBV28 and TRBJ2-1, with 7 bases identical to TRBD1. Looked up from germline, CDR1 is MDHEN and CDR2 is SYDVKM. V gave up 6 bases and J gave up 4 bases; unmatched junction bases: 6. The CDR3 covers 14 residues. CDR3 residues: CASSPGQQYNEQFF. In DNA form, the CDR3 reads TGTGCCAGCAGCCCGGGACAGCAATACAATGAGCAGTTCTTC.

The chain employs TRBV5-1 and TRBJ2-3; D remains ambiguous. The CDR3 runs to 15 residues. Germline lookup yields CDR1 SGHRS and CDR2 YFSETQ. Trimming removed 3 bases at V and 0 bases at J, with 11 bases between. The CDR3 loop reads CASSSGRASTDTQYF. As DNA, the CDR3 is TGCGCCAGCAGCTCCGGACGGGCTAGCACAGATACGCAGTATTTT.

This clonotype was picked up many times. This chain joins TRBV6-1 and TRBJ2-5, with TRBD2 as a possible D gene (6 bases). Per the germline V gene, CDR1 is MNHNS and CDR2 is SASEGT. The CDR3 is 14 residues long. The V gene lost 6 bases and the J gene lost 4 bases, with 15 bases spanning the gap. In DNA, the CDR3 is TGTGCCAGCAGGGTGACTAGGGGCGGAGAGACCCAGTACTTC. It yields the protein CASRVTRGGETQYF.

The sample holds a few counts of this clonotype. One end of the junction fails to match germline, which may point to a read error. The rearrangement links TRBV12-3 or TRBV12-4 to TRBJ1-4; the D gene is possibly TRBD1 (5 bases). The CDR3 has 13 residues. CDR3 bases: TGTGCCAGCAGCTTAGCGGGGACCGAAAAACTGTTTTTT. Its protein product is CASSLAGTEKLFF.

Only one count was recorded for this clonotype. A much larger clone is a single base away; this may be a read error. The rearrangement uses TRBV5-1 and TRBJ2-1; unclear D gene. V was cut by 0 bases and J by 5 bases, with 3 bases left in between. Per germline, CDR1 SGHRS and CDR2 YFSETQ. CDR3 size: 12 residues. The CDR3 coding sequence is TGCGCCAGCAGCTTGGCCCACAATGAGCAGTTCTTC. Protein: CASSLAHNEQFF.